Presented here are 30 T cell receptor beta chains from one specimen sequenced in a study of blood T cells in healthy people across ages (dated by TCRdb to between 2014 and 2016). The library was generated by 5' RACE. The instrument was an Illumina HiSeq 2500. A second PCR of roughly 6 to 11 cycles was performed with a sample-barcoded 5' primer and a J-beta primer mix. TCRdb trimmed public reads at Q25 via fastp, called clones via MiXCR and kept in-frame beta chains. One record per CDR3 amino acid sequence lists the most common genes and DNA. The sample includes roughly 1.5 million distinct CDR3 sequences, with roughly 43% observed a single time. The ten largest make up around 4% of the sample. Sequencing was carried out using blood. These receptors originate from a woman under 30 in good health.

The rearrangement joins TRBV29-1 to TRBJ1-1; D is uncertain. Between the trimmed V and J ends, which lost 3 bases and 1 base, there was a span of 12 bases. Germline-derived CDR1 and CDR2 are SQVTM and ANQGSEA. The CDR3 is 14 amino acids. CDR3 sequence: CSVERRFTNTEAFF. CDR3 sequence (DNA): TGCAGCGTTGAGCGCAGGTTCACGAACACTGAAGCTTTCTTT.

The rearrangement uses TRBV7-9 and TRBJ2-7; D is ambiguous. Trimming took off 5 bases at V and 1 base at J, with 9 bases between the two ends. This CDR3 is 13 amino acids long. Germline lookup yields CDR1 SEHNR and CDR2 FQNEAQ (reference sequence). The CDR3 bases are TGTGCCAGCAGCGCCCCACAGTCCTACGAGCAGTACTTC. It specifies CASSAPQSYEQYF. Full variable domain (missing parts from reference TRBV7-9 and TRBJ2-7): DTGVSQNPRHKITKRGQNVTFRCDPISEHNRLYWYRQTLGQGPEFLTYFQNEAQLEKSRLLSDRFSAERPKGSFSTLEIQRTEQGDSAMYLCASSAPQSYEQYFGPGTRLTVT.

This clonotype was recorded only once. This chain connects TRBV6-6 to TRBJ1-2, with D perhaps TRBD1 (6 bases). The germline CDR1 and CDR2 sequences are MNHNY and SVGAGI (reference sequence). The CDR3 covers 15 residues. Trimming removed 2 bases at V and 1 base at J, with 11 bases between. The CDR3 sequence is CASSYRRTVNYGYTF. In DNA, the CDR3 is TGTGCCAGCAGTTACCGGAGGACAGTTAACTATGGCTACACCTTC.

A remark on this clonotype: A much larger clonotype is one base distant, so this may be a read error. V usage is TRBV6-5 and J usage is TRBJ2-1, with D maybe TRBD2 (5 bases). Gene TRBJ2-7 matches the end of the DNA better, so the J call may be wrong. The CDR3 consists of 16 residues. The germline V gene encodes CDR1 MNHEY and CDR2 SVGAGI. The CDR3 DNA follows: TGTGCCAGCAGTAAATGGCTGGCTAGCTTGGGCAATGAGCAGTACTTC. The encoded protein is CASSKWLASLGNEQYF.

The rearrangement joins TRBV3-1 to TRBJ2-3; 16 bases map to TRBD2. The CDR3 length is 18 residues. V was clipped by 5 bases and J by 2 bases; unmatched bases: 7. CDR1 is LGHDT, CDR2 YNNKEL, per germline (reference sequence). CDR3 DNA: TGTGCCAGCAGCACGGGACTAGCGGGAGGGCCGGACACAGATACGCAGTATTTT. It codes for CASSTGLAGGPDTDTQYF.

This CDR3 reads CASSESQGGTPGELFF. The CDR3 bases are TGTGCCAGCAGTGAGAGTCAGGGCGGAACACCCGGGGAGCTGTTTTTT. The chain has TRBV6-1 and TRBJ2-2, with D tentatively TRBD1 (5 bases). Between the trimmed V and J ends, which lost 3 bases and 6 bases, there was a span of 17 bases. The germline gives CDR1 MNHNS, CDR2 SASEGT. The CDR3 length is 16 residues.

This clonotype has only a few counts. The V call is TRBV25-1, the J call TRBJ2-1; 8 bases are a match to TRBD2. Germline V lookup: CDR1 MGHDK, CDR2 SYGVNS. The CDR3 extends over 17 amino acids. V trimming: 2 bases; J trimming: 2 bases; junction bases outside the gene matches: 8. This CDR3 is CASSEGSGSGPYNEQFF. CDR3 nucleotides: TGTGCCAGCAGTGAAGGAAGCGGGAGTGGCCCCTACAATGAGCAGTTCTTC.

This clonotype occurred a few times. The rearrangement links TRBV11-2 to TRBJ2-7; TRBD1 agrees at 8 bases. Germline values: CDR1 SGHAT, CDR2 FQNNGV. This CDR3 is 17 amino acids long. The V segment lost 4 bases and the J segment 7 bases; nucleotides outside the gene matches: 18. CDR3 sequence: CASSSTSVTGAYNEQYF. The CDR3 DNA reads as TGTGCCAGCAGCTCCACTTCCGTGACAGGGGCCTACAATGAGCAGTACTTC.

This clonotype was seen many times. This chain joins TRBV12-3 or TRBV12-4 and TRBJ2-1; no firm D call. V gave up 5 bases and J gave up 4 bases, with 6 bases separating them. The CDR3 totals 12 residues. CDR3 in DNA: TGTGCCAGCAGTCCGCAGTACAATGAGCAGTTCTTC. Translated, it gives CASSPQYNEQFF.

This clonotype appeared a few times. This chain joins TRBV2 and TRBJ1-5, with 7 bases lining up with TRBD1. Germline CDR1 is SNHLY and CDR2 is FYNNEI. This CDR3 comprises 16 residues. The ends lost 0 bases at V and 5 bases at J; junction bases unmatched: 7. The CDR3 protein is CASSEARRDSHQPQHF. The CDR3 nucleotides read TGTGCCAGCAGTGAAGCGAGGCGGGACAGTCATCAGCCCCAGCATTTT.

The chain uses TRBV28 and TRBJ1-4; D gene ambiguous. This CDR3 contains 15 residues. Germline V gene sequence: CDR1 MDHEN, CDR2 SYDVKM. Deletions cut 2 bases from V and 7 bases from J, with 14 bases between. The CDR3 DNA sequence: TGTGCCAGCAGTTTACCCAGGCAAGGGAGTGAAAAACTGTTTTTT. Its translation is CASSLPRQGSEKLFF.

J is TRBJ2-1 and V is TRBV12-3 or TRBV12-4, with 11 bases identical to TRBD1. The CDR3 covers 12 residues. V lost 3 bases and J lost 15; bases outside the gene matches: 4. The CDR3 coding sequence is TGTGCCAGCAGTTTGGGACAGGGGGATCTGTTCTTC. Translated, it gives CASSLGQGDLFF.

This sequence joins TRBV6-2 or TRBV6-3 and TRBJ2-3; TRBD2 matches 14 bases. CDR3 length: 17 amino acids. In germline, CDR1 is MNHEY, CDR2 SVGEGT. With 5 bases clipped from V and 3 bases from J, the junction kept 7 bases outside the gene matches. The CDR3 coding sequence is TGTGCCAGCAGTAACCCGGGACTAGCGGGAGTAACAGATACGCAGTATTTT. Its translation: CASSNPGLAGVTDTQYF.

There are many counts of this clonotype. The rearrangement links TRBV29-1 to TRBJ2-3, with 8 bases matching TRBD2. This CDR3 contains 15 residues. CDR1 is SQVTM, CDR2 ANQGSEA, per germline. V shed 5 bases, J shed 5 bases, and the junction held 12 bases outside the gene matches. The CDR3 reads CSVYPIGGTRDTQYF. CDR3 nucleotides: TGCAGCGTTTACCCAATTGGCGGGACTAGAGATACGCAGTATTTT.

The rearrangement uses TRBV19 and TRBJ2-2; 9 nucleotides align to TRBD1. Germline-derived CDR1 and CDR2 are LNHDA and SQIVND (reference sequence). V was pared by 7 bases and J by 6 bases, with 3 bases of the junction left unmatched. The CDR3 runs to 13 residues. CDR3 residues: CASMTGGAGELFF. CDR3 nucleotide sequence: TGTGCCAGTATGACAGGGGGTGCCGGGGAGCTGTTTTTT.

This clonotype was recorded a few times. The V call is TRBV29-1, the J call TRBJ2-5; TRBD1 is a possible D gene (5 bases). Per the germline V gene, CDR1 is SQVTM and CDR2 is ANQGSEA. The CDR3 contains 12 residues. Trimming pared 3 bases from V and 5 bases from J, leaving 10 bases between. CDR3 coding DNA: TGCAGCGTTGATAGCAGGGATGAGACCCAGTACTTC. Translating gives CSVDSRDETQYF.

This chain links TRBV20-1 with TRBJ1-2; D is undetermined. Trimming removed 6 bases from V and 0 bases from J, with 11 bases in between. The CDR3 spans 13 residues. Germline assignment: CDR1 DFQATT and CDR2 SNEGSKA (reference sequence). The CDR3 bases are TGCAGTGCAGAGGATCAGACTAACTATGGCTACACCTTC. Its translation: CSAEDQTNYGYTF.

The chain uses TRBV5-5 and TRBJ1-2; D perhaps matches TRBD1 (5 bases). V lost 4 bases and J lost 6, with 13 bases in between. The CDR3 covers 13 residues. Germline values: CDR1 SGHKS, CDR2 YYEKEE (reference sequence). CDR3: CASSTTGRHGYTF. CDR3 nucleotides: TGTGCCAGCAGCACTACAGGACGCCATGGCTACACCTTC.

Of note for this clonotype: This may be a read error, as it is one base from a much larger clone. The chain recombines TRBV27 with TRBJ2-1; D remains ambiguous. Trimming took 6 bases from V and 12 from J, leaving 15 bases between them. Germline CDR1 MNHEY, CDR2 SMNVEV (reference sequence). The CDR3 spans 12 residues. The CDR3: CASRGVGYGQFF. Here the CDR3 DNA reads TGTGCCAGCAGAGGTGTTGGGTATGGGCAGTTCTTC.

The chain links TRBV12-3 or TRBV12-4 to TRBJ1-1; the match to TRBD1 covers 9 bases. CDR3 length: 13 residues. Trimming took 6 bases from V and 10 from J; bases not matched to a gene: 9. The DNA for the CDR3 is TGTGCCAGCAGAACACAGGGGGCGAGTCGAGCTTTCTTT. Amino acid sequence: CASRTQGASRAFF.

The J gene is TRBJ1-1, the V gene TRBV4-2; D is undetermined. The germline V gene has CDR1 LGHNA and CDR2 YNFKEQ. V lost 1 base and J 7 bases, leaving 16 bases between the germline ends. The CDR3 covers 15 residues. As DNA, the CDR3 is TGTGCCAGCAGCCAAGGGTCGGGCAGTATACGTGAAGCTTTCTTT. It specifies CASSQGSGSIREAFF.

This clonotype was seen repeatedly, ten times or more. J is TRBJ2-3 and V is TRBV27; TRBD2 matches at 11 bases. V trimming: 8 bases; J trimming: 3 bases; junction bases outside the gene matches: 4. Germline values: CDR1 MNHEY, CDR2 SMNVEV (reference sequence). The CDR3 runs to 14 residues. CDR3 DNA: TGTGCCAGCCGACTAGCGGGAAGTACAGATACGCAGTATTTT. It codes for CASRLAGSTDTQYF.

This clonotype was detected a few times. The rearrangement joins TRBV6-1 to TRBJ1-2; maybe TRBD1 (6 bases). CDR3 size: 15 residues. V was pared by 7 bases and J by 4 bases, with 19 bases between. The germline V gene has CDR1 MNHNS and CDR2 SASEGT. Here the CDR3 DNA reads TGTGCCAGCAACTCTCCGGACAGCACCGCCTATGGCTACACCTTC. Translation: CASNSPDSTAYGYTF.

This clonotype was counted between two and nine times. In DNA, the CDR3 is TGTGCCAGCTCCCCGGGTGGGGTCACAGATACGCAGTATTTT. This sequence encodes CASSPGGVTDTQYF. The rearrangement links TRBV7-2 to TRBJ2-3, with unresolved D. Germline V lookup: CDR1 SGHTA, CDR2 FQGNSA. This CDR3 is built from 14 residues. V was trimmed by 8 bases and J by 2 bases, leaving 14 bases between them.

This clonotype was detected many times. The chain combines TRBV27 with TRBJ1-1; TRBD1 matches at 10 bases. Germline CDR1 and CDR2: MNHEY and SMNVEV (reference sequence). J lost 5 bases, V lost 6 bases, and 6 bases had no gene match. This CDR3 comprises 14 residues. CDR3 in amino acids: CASSLRTGGTEAFF. As DNA, the CDR3 is TGTGCCAGCAGCTTAAGGACAGGGGGTACTGAAGCTTTCTTT.

The rearrangement joins TRBV4-2 to TRBJ2-2; 16 bases map to TRBD2. The V gene end was trimmed by 0 bases and the J gene end by 3 bases; junction bases not matched to a gene: 4. CDR1 LGHNA and CDR2 YNFKEQ come from the germline V gene. The CDR3 runs 19 residues. CDR3 sequence reads: CASSQETGLAGGDTGELFF. The CDR3 DNA sequence: TGTGCCAGCAGCCAAGAAACGGGACTAGCGGGAGGGGACACCGGGGAGCTGTTTTTT.

This clonotype showed up just a few times. The chain is built from TRBV19 and TRBJ1-5; D is possibly TRBD1 (5 bases). Trimming shortened V by 3 bases and J by 3 bases, and 12 bases separated the two germline ends. The CDR3 covers 15 residues. Germline V gene sequence: CDR1 LNHDA, CDR2 SQIVND (reference sequence). CDR3 bases: TGTGCCAGTAGTATGGGGGGGGGAGTCAATCAGCCCCAGCATTTT. This codes for CASSMGGGVNQPQHF.

The chain links TRBV20-1 to TRBJ2-1, with 9 bases matching TRBD2. CDR1 and CDR2 (germline): DFQATT, SNEGSKA (reference sequence). J lost 9 bases, V lost 6 bases, and 6 bases had no gene match. This CDR3 contains 12 residues. This CDR3 is CSAISGRREQFF. CDR3 bases: TGCAGTGCCATTAGCGGGAGACGTGAGCAGTTCTTC.

The CDR3 coding sequence is TGCGCCAGCAGCTTGGGGGTTAAGATTAAAGGCTCTTATGGCTACACCTTC. Residues: CASSLGVKIKGSYGYTF. The chain carries TRBV5-1 and TRBJ1-2; no definite D call. Germline V CDR1 and CDR2: SGHRS, YFSETQ. V was shortened by 0 bases and J by 5 bases, with 20 bases between the two germline ends. The CDR3 totals 17 residues.

This chain uses TRBV4-2 with TRBJ2-7, with 7 nucleotides matching TRBD1. The CDR3 extends over 14 amino acids. The J segment lost 2 bases and the V segment lost 3 bases, leaving 4 bases of the junction unmatched. Per the germline V gene, CDR1 is LGHNA and CDR2 is YNFKEQ. The CDR3 reads CASSHEGQAYEQYF. The CDR3 bases are TGTGCCAGCAGCCATGAAGGACAGGCCTACGAGCAGTACTTC.